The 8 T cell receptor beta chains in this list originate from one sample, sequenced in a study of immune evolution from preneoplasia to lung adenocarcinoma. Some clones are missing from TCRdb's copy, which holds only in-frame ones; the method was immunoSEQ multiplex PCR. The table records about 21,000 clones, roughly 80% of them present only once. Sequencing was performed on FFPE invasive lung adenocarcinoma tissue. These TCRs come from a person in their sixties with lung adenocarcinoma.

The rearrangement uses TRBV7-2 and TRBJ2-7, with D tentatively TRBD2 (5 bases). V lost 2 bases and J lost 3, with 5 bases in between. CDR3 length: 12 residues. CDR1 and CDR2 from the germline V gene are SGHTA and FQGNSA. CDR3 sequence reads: CASSLRGYEQYF. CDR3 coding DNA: TGTGCCAGCAGCTTACGGGGCTACGAGCAGTACTTC.

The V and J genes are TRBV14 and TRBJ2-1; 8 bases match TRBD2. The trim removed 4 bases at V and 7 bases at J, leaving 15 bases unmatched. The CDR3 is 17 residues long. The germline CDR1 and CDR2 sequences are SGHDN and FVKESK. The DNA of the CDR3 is TGTGCCAGCAGCCCCAACCTGCGCGCGGGAGGTGGTAATGAGCAGTTCTTC. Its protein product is CASSPNLRAGGGNEQFF.

Here the CDR3 DNA reads TGCAGTGCTAGGGATTACACTGAAGCTTTCTTT. This sequence encodes CSARDYTEAFF. The V and J genes are TRBV20-1 and TRBJ1-1; no firm D call. CDR1 is DFQATT and CDR2 is SNEGSKA in the germline V gene (reference sequence). Trimming took 3 bases from V and 3 from J, leaving 5 bases between them. The CDR3 is made up of 11 amino acids.

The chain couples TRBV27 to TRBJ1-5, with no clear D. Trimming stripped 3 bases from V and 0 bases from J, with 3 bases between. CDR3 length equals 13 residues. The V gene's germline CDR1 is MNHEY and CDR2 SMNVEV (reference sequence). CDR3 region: CASSFTSNQPQHF. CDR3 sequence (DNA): TGTGCCAGCAGTTTCACTAGCAATCAGCCCCAGCATTTT.

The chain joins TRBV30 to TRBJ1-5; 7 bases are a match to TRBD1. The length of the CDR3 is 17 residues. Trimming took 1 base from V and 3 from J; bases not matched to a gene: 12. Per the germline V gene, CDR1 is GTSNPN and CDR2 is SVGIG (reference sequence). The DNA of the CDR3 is TGTGCCTGGAGTGACTCGGACAGGCCAAGCGTCAATCAGCCCCAGCATTTT. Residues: CAWSDSDRPSVNQPQHF.

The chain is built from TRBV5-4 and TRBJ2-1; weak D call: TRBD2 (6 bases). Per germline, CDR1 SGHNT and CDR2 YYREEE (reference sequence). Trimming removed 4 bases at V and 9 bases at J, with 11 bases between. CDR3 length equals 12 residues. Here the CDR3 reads CASSQMEGEQFF. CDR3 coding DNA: TGTGCCAGCAGCCAAATGGAGGGTGAGCAGTTCTTC.

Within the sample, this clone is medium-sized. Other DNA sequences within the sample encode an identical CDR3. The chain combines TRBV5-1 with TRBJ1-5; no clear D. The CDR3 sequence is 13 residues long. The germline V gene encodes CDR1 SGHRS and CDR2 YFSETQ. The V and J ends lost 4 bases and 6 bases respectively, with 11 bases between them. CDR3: CASSPREGQPQHF. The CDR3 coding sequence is TGCGCCAGCAGCCCCCGCGAGGGTCAGCCCCAGCATTTT.

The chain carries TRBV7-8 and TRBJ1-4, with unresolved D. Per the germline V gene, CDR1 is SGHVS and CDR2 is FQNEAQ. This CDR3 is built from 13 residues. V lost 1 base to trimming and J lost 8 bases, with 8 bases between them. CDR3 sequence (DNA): TGTGCCAGCAGCTTAGACCAGTCCGAAAAACTGTTTTTT. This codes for CASSLDQSEKLFF.